Following are 13 T cell receptor beta chains from one sample sequenced in a study of Ad26.COV2.S vaccination and SARS-CoV-2 variants. Treatment noted: some 20 received Ad26.COV2.S at low or high dose, single or two shots; 5 received placebo; per-sample allocation not given. It was on day 63 after the first vaccine or placebo injection that samples were taken. Generated by immunoSEQ multiplex PCR, the TCRdb table keeps only in-frame clones and is missing some. The repertoire holds 500,000 or so clones, 89% seen once, with 2% to 3% in the top ten. This material consisted of peripheral blood, taken in a trial of Ad26.COV2.S vaccine versus placebo. The receptors were sampled from a person between 18 and 65 years old who received the Ad26.COV2.S COVID-19 vaccine or a placebo.

This chain uses TRBV11-2 with TRBJ2-7; 9 nucleotides line up with TRBD2. The V and J ends lost 10 bases and 4 bases, in that order; junction bases with no gene match: 11. Germline-derived CDR1 and CDR2 are SGHAT and FQNNGV. The CDR3 is 14 residues long. CDR3 loop: CATSRGLAMYEQYV. The CDR3 nucleotides are TGTGCCACGAGTCGGGGACTAGCAATGTACGAGCAGTACGTC.

This clone was picked up a small number of times. This chain connects TRBV3-1 (or the pseudogene TRBV3-2) to TRBJ1-2; the D is unclear. The CDR3 is 12 residues long. Trimming removed 1 base at V and 7 bases at J, with 7 bases between. Germline assignment: CDR1 LGHDT and CDR2 YNNKEL (reference sequence). The CDR3 loop reads CASSQAGSGYTF. DNA for the CDR3: TGTGCCAGCAGCCAAGCAGGCAGTGGCTACACCTTC.

V and J are TRBV21-1 and TRBJ1-2; TRBD1, the table's D call, lacks a check against the DNA. TRBV21-1 is given as a pseudogene. The CDR3 extends over 10 amino acids. The CDR3 loop is CASSKEGDTF. In DNA form, the CDR3 reads TGTGCCAGCAGCAAAGAGGGGGACACCTTC.

This sequence joins TRBV27 and TRBJ2-1; D is undetermined. V was clipped by 2 bases and J by 1 base, with 12 bases between them. Germline values: CDR1 MNHEY, CDR2 SMNVEV (reference sequence). The CDR3 runs 16 residues. The DNA for the CDR3 is TGTGCCAGCAGTTTACTGGAGAATCCGTCCTACAATGAGCAGTTCTTC. Translating gives CASSLLENPSYNEQFF.

The chain is built from TRBV5-6 and TRBJ2-3; the D is unclear. In germline, CDR1 is SGHDT, CDR2 YYEEEE. The CDR3 loop spans 15 amino acids. Trimming left V 0 bases short and J 1 base short, with 9 bases between. The CDR3 DNA reads TGTGCCAGCAGCTTGGTTCGTCGCGGCACAGATACGCAGTATTTT. Residues: CASSLVRRGTDTQYF. The full variable domain, its missing parts supplied by reference TRBV5-6 and TRBJ2-3, is DAGVTQSPTHLIKTRGQQVTLRCSPKSGHDTVSWYQQALGQGPQFIFQYYEEEERQRGNFPDRFSGHQFPNYSSELNVNALLLGDSALYLCASSLVRRGTDTQYFGPGTRLTVL.

V and J are TRBV7-9 and TRBJ2-3; 10 bases are shared with TRBD2. Germline V gene lookup returns CDR1 SEHNR and CDR2 FQNEAQ (reference sequence). The CDR3 totals 18 residues. Unmatched junction bases numbered 13, after V lost 3 bases and J lost 4 bases. The CDR3 DNA reads TGTGCCAGCAGCTTCTGGGGGAGCGGGAGGGATACGGCAGATACGCAGTATTTT. Translated: CASSFWGSGRDTADTQYF.

This clone was detected once. Here the CDR3 DNA reads TGTGCCAGTAGTATCCTTACAGGGGGCGGACAGCCCCAGCATTTT. This codes for CASSILTGGGQPQHF. The chain uses TRBV19 and TRBJ1-5, with 9 bases identical to TRBD1. Germline-derived CDR1 and CDR2 are LNHDA and SQIVND (reference sequence). V gave up 3 bases and J gave up 7 bases; unmatched junction bases: 7. The CDR3 is made up of 15 amino acids.

The chain has TRBV7-2 and TRBJ2-5, with D possibly being TRBD1 (6 bases). V was clipped by 4 bases and J by 2 bases, with 14 bases between them. The CDR3 is 15 residues long. Germline-derived CDR1 and CDR2 are SGHTA and FQGNSA. The CDR3, as DNA: TGTGCCAGCAGCTCCAGGGGCGGAAGTCAAGAGACCCAGTACTTC. It translates to CASSSRGGSQETQYF.

CDR3 sequence: CASSLARQGGHNEQFF. CDR3 sequence (DNA): TGTGCCAGCAGCTTAGCTCGCCAGGGGGGTCACAATGAGCAGTTCTTC. The rearrangement uses TRBV11-2 and TRBJ2-1; D may be TRBD1 (7 bases). The V end was cut by 1 base, the J end by 5 bases, with 15 bases between. Germline CDR1 and CDR2: SGHAT and FQNNGV. CDR3 length equals 16 residues.

The chain uses TRBV5-1 and TRBJ2-1; 8 nucleotides align to TRBD2. The CDR3 covers 16 residues. CDR1 and CDR2 from the germline V gene are SGHRS and YFSETQ. With V trimmed by 2 bases and J by 3 bases, 7 bases remained unmatched. This CDR3 is CASSLLAGTDYNEQFF. CDR3 nucleotides: TGCGCCAGCAGCTTATTAGCGGGGACTGACTACAATGAGCAGTTCTTC. The full variable domain, in which reference TRBV5-1 and TRBJ2-1 provide the parts outside the CDR3, is KAGVTQTPRYLIKTRGQQVTLSCSPISGHRSVSWYQQTPGQGLQFLFEYFSETQRNKGNFPGRFSGRQFSNSRSEMNVSTLELGDSALYLCASSLLAGTDYNEQFFGPGTRLTVL.

On this clone: Other DNA sequences in this specimen translate into the identical CDR3. The chain links TRBV20-1 to TRBJ2-5; 8 nucleotides align to TRBD2. The germline V gene has CDR1 DFQATT and CDR2 SNEGSKA (reference sequence). V lost 3 bases, J lost 2 bases, and 2 bases stayed unmatched. This CDR3 has 13 residues. The CDR3 reads CSASRGGQETQYF. The CDR3 nucleotides read TGCAGTGCTAGTCGGGGGGGGCAAGAGACCCAGTACTTC.

The rearrangement uses TRBV9 and TRBJ2-3, with 13 bases matching TRBD2. The CDR3 totals 18 residues. V lost 0 bases to trimming and J lost 7 bases; unmatched junction nucleotides: 11. Germline assignment: CDR1 SGDLS and CDR2 YYNGEE. The CDR3 loop is CASSVADSTSGGVNTQYF. The DNA of the CDR3 is TGTGCCAGCAGCGTAGCTGATTCAACTAGCGGGGGGGTAAATACGCAGTATTTT. Together with reference TRBV9 and TRBJ2-3, the CDR3 gives the full variable domain: DSGVTQTPKHLITATGQRVTLRCSPRSGDLSVYWYQQSLDQGLQFLIQYYNGEERAKGNILERFSAQQFPDLHSELNLSSLELGDSALYFCASSVADSTSGGVNTQYFGPGTRLTVL.

The chain employs TRBV4-2 and TRBJ1-5, with 8 bases identical to TRBD1. CDR1 and CDR2 (germline): LGHNA, YNFKEQ. V lost 4 bases to trimming and J lost 7 bases; unmatched junction nucleotides: 6. The CDR3 covers 14 residues. DNA for the CDR3: TGTGCCAGCAGCCCGCAGGGGGCCGAGCAGCCCCAGCATTTT. This codes for CASSPQGAEQPQHF.